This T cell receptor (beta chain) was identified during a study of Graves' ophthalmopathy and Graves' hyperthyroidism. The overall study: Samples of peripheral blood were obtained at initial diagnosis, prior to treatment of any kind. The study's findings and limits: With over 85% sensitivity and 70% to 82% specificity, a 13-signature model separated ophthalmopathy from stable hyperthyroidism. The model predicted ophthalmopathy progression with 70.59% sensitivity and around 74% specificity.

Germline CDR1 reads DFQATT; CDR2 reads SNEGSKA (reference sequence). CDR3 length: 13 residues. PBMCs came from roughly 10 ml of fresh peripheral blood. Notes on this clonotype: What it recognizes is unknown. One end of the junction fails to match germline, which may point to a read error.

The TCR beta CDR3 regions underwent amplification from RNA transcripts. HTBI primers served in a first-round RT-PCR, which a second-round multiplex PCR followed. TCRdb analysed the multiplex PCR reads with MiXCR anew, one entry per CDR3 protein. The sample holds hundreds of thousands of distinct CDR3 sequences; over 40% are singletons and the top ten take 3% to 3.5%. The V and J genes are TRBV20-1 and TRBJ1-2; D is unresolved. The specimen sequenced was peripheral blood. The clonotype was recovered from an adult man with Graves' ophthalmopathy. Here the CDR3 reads CSAAHKAFYGHTF. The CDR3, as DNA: TGCAGTGCCGCCCACAAGGCATTTTATGGCCACACCTTC.